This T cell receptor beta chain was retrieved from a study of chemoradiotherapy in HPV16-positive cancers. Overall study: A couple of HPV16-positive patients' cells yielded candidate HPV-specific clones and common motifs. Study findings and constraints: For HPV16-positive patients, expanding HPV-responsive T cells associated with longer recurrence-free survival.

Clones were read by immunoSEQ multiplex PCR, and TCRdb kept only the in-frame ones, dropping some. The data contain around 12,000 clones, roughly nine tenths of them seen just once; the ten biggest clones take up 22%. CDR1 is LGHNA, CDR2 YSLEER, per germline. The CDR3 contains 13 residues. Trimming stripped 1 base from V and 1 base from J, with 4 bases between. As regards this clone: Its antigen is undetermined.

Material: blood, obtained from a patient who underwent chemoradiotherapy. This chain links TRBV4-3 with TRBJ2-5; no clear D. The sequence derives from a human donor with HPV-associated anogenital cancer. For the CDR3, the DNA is TGCGCCAGCAGCCAAGGACCCCAAGAGACCCAGTACTTC. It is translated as CASSQGPQETQYF.